This entry is about one T cell receptor beta chain. The sample originates from a study of blood T cell repertoires in COVID-19. For the study at large: The cDNA or gDNA used as material had been derived from T cells, B-cell-depleted T cells, or PBMCs.

CDR3 length: 14 amino acids. CDR1 MNHEY and CDR2 SMNVEV come from the germline V gene (reference sequence). The trim removed 6 bases at V and 7 bases at J, leaving 8 bases unmatched. TCRdb's copy holds only in-frame clones and misses some; the assay was immunoSEQ multiplex PCR. Of approximately 24,000 clones in the sample, approximately 81% were seen once. The V gene is TRBV27, the J gene TRBJ2-3; 9 bases map to TRBD1. The receptor comes from a human donor in a cohort sampled during active COVID-19. The specimen sequenced was peripheral blood. The CDR3 protein is CASRIDRGGNTQYF. CDR3 bases: TGTGCCAGCAGGATAGACAGGGGGGGGAATACGCAGTATTTT.